The entry below gives a single T cell receptor beta chain sequence along with its context. Its antigen is unknown. The sample is drawn from a study of shared clonotypes between healthy human individuals. Broader study findings: It was only blood that was sampled, and tissue repertoires likely differ. In general, naive subsets displayed greater estimated richness than memory subsets did.

J gave up 7 bases and V 6 bases, and 8 bases lay outside the gene matches. Germline loops: CDR1 MNHEY, CDR2 SMNVEV (reference sequence). The CDR3 covers 14 residues. CD45RO-negative cells were positively selected for CCR7, leaving out terminally differentiated effector memory CD45RA+ cells. Each cell subset's genomic DNA was divided evenly among several immunoSEQ plates. The assay was immunoSEQ multiplex PCR, and TCRdb's table has in-frame clones only and misses some. Altogether about 2.1 million clones are present, approximately 92% being singletons, with the ten largest covering 1.5% to 2%. Sequencing input: naive CD8+ T cells from PBMCs. The TCR was taken from a man aged 18 to 29 in good health. Some clones in this sample may be carry-over from other donors' samples. The rearrangement joins TRBV27 to TRBJ1-4; TRBD1 matches at 7 bases. This CDR3 reads CASSQGGWSEKLFF. The CDR3 coding sequence is TGTGCCAGCAGCCAGGGGGGTTGGTCTGAAAAACTGTTTTTT. Full variable domain (remainder filled in from reference TRBV27 and TRBJ1-4): EAQVTQNPRYLITVTGKKLTVTCSQNMNHEYMSWYRQDPGLGLRQIYYSMNVEVTDKGDVPEGYKVSRKEKRNFPLILESPSPNQTSLYFCASSQGGWSEKLFFGSGTQLSVL.